Below are 23 T cell receptor beta chains sequenced from a single sample in a study of T cell responses to AZD1222 COVID-19 vaccine. Libraries were prepared by immunoSEQ multiplex PCR; TCRdb keeps only in-frame clonotypes and omits some of them. The repertoire holds about 70,000 clones, with approximately 88% as singletons. Sequenced here: peripheral blood, sampled on day 0 of MenACWY control vaccination. Receptors originate from an adult in good health.

This sequence joins TRBV11-2 and TRBJ1-3; 7 bases fit TRBD1. J was trimmed by 0 bases and V by 1 base; bases with no gene match: 3. The CDR3 is 16 residues long. CDR1 and CDR2 from the germline V gene are SGHAT and FQNNGV. CDR3 region: CASSLVQGISGNTIYF. As DNA, the CDR3 is TGTGCCAGCAGCTTAGTACAGGGGATCTCTGGAAACACCATATATTTT.

The chain is built from TRBV3-1 (or the pseudogene TRBV3-2) and TRBJ2-1; 10 bases fit TRBD2. Germline V gives CDR1 LGHDT, CDR2 YNNKEL (reference sequence). V lost 5 bases to trimming and J lost 0 bases; unmatched junction nucleotides: 4. This CDR3 spans 16 amino acids. The CDR3 reads CASSLLAGSSYNEQFF. DNA of the CDR3: TGTGCCAGCAGCTTACTAGCGGGGAGCTCCTACAATGAGCAGTTCTTC.

The chain links TRBV6-4 to TRBJ2-1, with 8 bases that match TRBD2. Germline loops: CDR1 MRHNA, CDR2 SNTAGT. The CDR3 sequence is 14 residues long. V was clipped by 0 bases and J by 8 bases; unmatched bases: 3. As DNA, the CDR3 is TGTGCCAGCAGTGACTCGACGACTAGCGATGAGCAGTTCTTC. This sequence encodes CASSDSTTSDEQFF.

This rearrangement joins TRBV12-3 or TRBV12-4 to TRBJ2-3; D may be TRBD1 (6 bases). The CDR3 contains 11 residues. Trimming cost V 6 bases and J 7 bases, with 8 bases left between them. CDR3 protein: CASRGTYTQYF. The CDR3 DNA reads as TGTGCCAGCAGGGGGACATATACGCAGTATTTT.

The chain is built from TRBV5-1 and TRBJ1-1, with 10 nucleotides matching TRBD1. CDR1 SGHRS and CDR2 YFSETQ come from the germline V gene. The V segment lost 2 bases and the J segment 1 base; nucleotides outside the gene matches: 5. The CDR3 length is 16 residues. As DNA, the CDR3 is TGCGCCAGCAGCTTAGAGGGACAGGGGCCGAACACTGAAGCTTTCTTT. It translates to CASSLEGQGPNTEAFF.

This clone was seen only a few times. The chain recombines TRBV23-1 with TRBJ2-7, with D perhaps TRBD1 or TRBD2 (5 bases each). TRBV23-1 is sorted into the ORF group, with uncertain function. This CDR3 region has 15 residues. The V and J ends lost 7 bases and 5 bases respectively, with 21 bases between them. The CDR3: CASTKRKGRTHEQYF. CDR3 nucleotides: TGCGCCAGCACCAAAAGAAAGGGGAGAACCCACGAGCAGTACTTC.

A single count supports this clone. The rearrangement links TRBV5-5 to TRBJ2-2; D is uncertain. Trimming shortened V by 2 bases and J by 3 bases, and 2 bases separated the two germline ends. The CDR3 contains 12 residues. The germline CDR1 and CDR2 sequences are SGHKS and YYEKEE (reference sequence). The CDR3 coding sequence is TGTGCCAGCAGCTTCGACACCGGGGAGCTGTTTTTT. This gives the protein CASSFDTGELFF.

V and J are TRBV30 and TRBJ1-1; 10 bases are shared with TRBD1. The junction had 3 bases not matched to a gene; V was cut back by 8 bases and J by 3 bases. Germline V gene data show CDR1 as GTSNPN and CDR2 as SVGIG (reference sequence). There are 12 residues in the CDR3. DNA of the CDR3: TGTGCCAGGGACAGGGGAGACACTGAAGCTTTCTTT. It yields the protein CARDRGDTEAFF. The variable domain in full, completed from reference TRBV30 and TRBJ1-1, reads SQTIHQWPATLVQPVGSPLSLECTVEGTSNPNLYWYRQAAGRGLQLLFYSVGIGQISSEVPQNLSASRPQDRQFILSSKKLLLSDSGFYLCARDRGDTEAFFGQGTRLTVV.

This clone showed up just a few times. The chain combines TRBV28 with TRBJ1-2, with 7 bases fitting TRBD1. The V gene's germline CDR1 is MDHEN and CDR2 SYDVKM. The trim removed 4 bases at V and 4 bases at J, leaving 3 bases unmatched. This CDR3 has 13 residues. The CDR3 nucleotides read TGTGCCAGCAGTTCAGGGACAGCCTATGGCTACACCTTC. The encoded protein is CASSSGTAYGYTF.

The V and J genes are TRBV5-6 and TRBJ1-2; 9 bases map to TRBD1. Trimming cost V 3 bases and J 7 bases; bases outside gene matches: 7. The CDR3 is made up of 14 amino acids. In germline, CDR1 is SGHDT, CDR2 YYEEEE. The CDR3 is CASSSGDREVGYTF. DNA of the CDR3: TGTGCCAGCAGCTCAGGGGACAGGGAGGTTGGCTACACCTTC.

The chain employs TRBV27 and TRBJ2-7, with 10 bases matching TRBD2. Trimming removed 7 bases from V and 2 bases from J; junction bases left unmatched: 2. The CDR3 has 13 amino acids. Germline values: CDR1 MNHEY, CDR2 SMNVEV (reference sequence). The CDR3 loop reads CASTTSGAYEQYF. CDR3 sequence (DNA): TGTGCCAGCACCACTAGCGGGGCCTACGAGCAGTACTTC.

The chain is built from TRBV6-6 and TRBJ2-3; no clear D. Per germline, CDR1 MNHNY and CDR2 SVGAGI (reference sequence). Deletions cut 7 bases from V and 4 bases from J, with 9 bases between. The CDR3 has 12 residues. The CDR3: CASTPTPDTQYF. CDR3 nucleotides: TGTGCCAGCACCCCAACTCCAGATACGCAGTATTTT.

The rearrangement links TRBV5-6 to TRBJ2-3; a possible D gene is TRBD2 (5 bases). The CDR3 length is 14 residues. V lost 3 bases to trimming and J lost 5 bases, with 13 bases between them. The germline V gene has CDR1 SGHDT and CDR2 YYEEEE. CDR3 residues: CASSSGRAGDTQYF. CDR3 DNA sequence: TGTGCCAGCAGCTCCGGACGGGCGGGAGATACGCAGTATTTT.

The V gene is TRBV7-2, the J gene TRBJ1-2; perhaps TRBD1 as D (5 bases). Per the germline V gene, CDR1 is SGHTA and CDR2 is FQGNSA. The V gene lost 5 bases and the J gene lost 8 bases, with 15 bases spanning the gap. CDR3 length: 13 residues. This chain's CDR3 is CASSVLQGRGYTF. CDR3 sequence (DNA): TGTGCCAGCAGCGTGCTCCAGGGTAGAGGCTACACCTTC. The full variable domain, completed using reference TRBV7-2 and TRBJ1-2, is GAGVSQSPSNKVTEKGKDVELRCDPISGHTALYWYRQSLGQGLEFLIYFQGNSAPDKSGLPSDRFSAERTGGSVSTLTIQRTQQEDSAVYLCASSVLQGRGYTFGSGTRLTVV.

The chain joins TRBV11-3 to TRBJ2-5; the match to TRBD2 covers 9 bases. CDR1 SGHNT and CDR2 YENEEA come from the germline V gene. The CDR3 totals 17 residues. V gave up 5 bases and J gave up 0 bases; unmatched junction bases: 10. CDR3 protein: CASSPGASGAHQETQYF. The CDR3 DNA reads TGTGCCAGCAGCCCAGGGGCTAGCGGGGCCCACCAAGAGACCCAGTACTTC.

This chain connects TRBV19 to TRBJ1-6; D might be TRBD1 (6 bases). The V end was cut by 3 bases, the J end by 7 bases, with 13 bases between. This CDR3 region has 15 residues. The germline CDR1 and CDR2 sequences are LNHDA and SQIVND (reference sequence). CDR3 sequence (DNA): TGTGCCAGTAGTATCGGGGGCCTCGGAAATTCACCCCTCCACTTT. It encodes CASSIGGLGNSPLHF.

The chain combines TRBV15 with TRBJ1-2; D is possibly TRBD1 (5 bases). Trimming removed 4 bases from V and 3 bases from J, with 12 bases in between. Germline V gene data show CDR1 as LNHNV and CDR2 as YYDKDF (reference sequence). CDR3 length: 14 amino acids. The CDR3 spells CATSKHGTDYGYTF. The CDR3 coding sequence is TGTGCCACCAGCAAGCACGGGACGGACTATGGCTACACCTTC.

The chain joins TRBV4-1 to TRBJ2-1; perhaps TRBD1 as D (5 bases). The CDR3 has 13 amino acids. Germline V gene lookup returns CDR1 MGHRA and CDR2 YSYEKL. The V and J ends lost 3 bases and 5 bases respectively, with 8 bases between them. Here the CDR3 reads CASSQTTDNEQFF. CDR3 nucleotides: TGCGCCAGCAGCCAGACGACAGACAATGAGCAGTTCTTC.

The chain joins TRBV6-5 to TRBJ2-7, with D possibly TRBD2 on 5 matching bases. Germline values: CDR1 MNHEY, CDR2 SVGAGI. This CDR3 contains 16 residues. V gave up 0 bases and J gave up 0 bases, with 12 bases separating them. In DNA, the CDR3 is TGTGCCAGCAGTTACTCGGCCGGGGAAGTCTCCTACGAGCAGTACTTC. Protein product: CASSYSAGEVSYEQYF.

The chain recombines TRBV5-5 with TRBJ1-1; the D is unclear. V was pared by 0 bases and J by 1 base, with 13 bases between. The V gene's germline CDR1 is SGHKS and CDR2 YYEKEE (reference sequence). The CDR3 covers 16 residues. CDR3 amino acids: CASSLVAGLSNTEAFF. The CDR3 DNA follows: TGTGCCAGCAGCTTGGTGGCAGGTTTGTCGAACACTGAAGCTTTCTTT.

The rearrangement joins TRBV15 to TRBJ2-4; D is ambiguous. The germline V and J ends were trimmed by 0 bases and 0 bases, with 9 bases remaining between them. The CDR3 runs to 16 residues. CDR1 LNHNV and CDR2 YYDKDF come from the germline V gene (reference sequence). The CDR3 sequence: CATSRETSLAKNIQYF. DNA of the CDR3: TGTGCCACCAGCAGAGAAACCTCCTTAGCCAAAAACATTCAGTACTTC.

The chain carries TRBV2 and TRBJ2-7; TRBD1 or TRBD2 may be the D gene (5 bases each). This CDR3 is built from 16 residues. V was trimmed by 6 bases and J by 1 base, leaving 19 bases between them. CDR1 and CDR2 from the germline V gene are SNHLY and FYNNEI. The CDR3 reads CASRKLDGAGSYEQYF. As DNA, the CDR3 is TGTGCCAGCAGAAAACTCGACGGGGCCGGATCCTACGAGCAGTACTTC.

The rearrangement uses TRBV29-1 and TRBJ2-5; no definite D call. The CDR3 has 12 residues. From germline, CDR1 is SQVTM and CDR2 ANQGSEA. Trimming took 3 bases from V and 5 from J, leaving 10 bases between them. The CDR3 reads CSVEKLGETQYF. The CDR3 DNA is TGCAGCGTTGAGAAACTGGGGGAGACCCAGTACTTC. Combining the CDR3 with reference TRBV29-1 and TRBJ2-5 gives the whole variable domain SAVISQKPSRDICQRGTSLTIQCQVDSQVTMMFWYRQQPGQSLTLIATANQGSEATYESGFVIDKFPISRPNLTFSTLTVSNMSPEDSSIYLCSVEKLGETQYFGPGTRLLVL.